The 10 T cell receptor beta chains below were found in one sample sequenced in a study of T-cell reconstitution after alpha-beta-depleted transplantation in children. Unique molecular identifiers were built into the TCRbeta library. MiXCR was run by TCRdb on the PCR reads, yielding one entry per CDR3 protein. The sample lists hundreds of thousands of distinct CDR3 sequences; roughly 14% were seen once. Sequenced here: PBMCs, sampled before TCRalphabeta/CD19-depleted stem cell transplant. The receptors were sampled from a girl aged 2 to 9 with congenital amegakaryocytic thrombocytopenia, due to receive a stem cell transplant.

This clonotype was seen a few times. This chain uses TRBV7-6 with TRBJ2-7; 10 bases fit TRBD2. The V and J ends lost 3 bases and 4 bases, in that order; junction bases with no gene match: 6. Per the germline V gene, CDR1 is SGHVS and CDR2 is FNYEAQ. CDR3 length: 15 amino acids. The CDR3 here is CASSFGTSAQYEQYF. The CDR3 DNA reads TGTGCCAGCAGCTTCGGGACTAGCGCCCAGTACGAGCAGTACTTC.

This clonotype was found a few times. The rearrangement uses TRBV12-3 or TRBV12-4 and TRBJ2-1; D might be TRBD2 (5 bases). Trimming shortened V by 10 bases and J by 5 bases, and 18 bases separated the two germline ends. CDR3 length: 14 amino acids. CDR3 sequence: CATLKAESDNEQFF. CDR3 DNA: TGTGCCACCCTAAAAGCGGAGTCTGACAATGAGCAGTTCTTC.

This clonotype has ten or more counts. This sequence joins TRBV12-3 or TRBV12-4 and TRBJ2-7, with D perhaps given as TRBD1 or TRBD2 (5 bases each). The CDR3 spans 16 residues. The V and J ends lost 7 bases and 5 bases respectively, with 24 bases between them. CDR3 sequence reads: CASTLKARETCDEQYF. Here the CDR3 DNA reads TGTGCCAGCACTTTGAAGGCCAGGGAGACTTGCGACGAGCAGTACTTC.

Remarks on this clonotype: Its ends do not fully match the called genes, so a read error is possible. The chain recombines TRBV28 with TRBJ2-1; TRBD1 matches at 8 bases. This CDR3 spans 12 amino acids. CDR1 and CDR2 (germline): MDHEN, SYDVKM. CDR3 protein: CASSPGDRLGVF. The CDR3 DNA follows: TGTGCCAGCAGTCCCGGGGACAGGTTGGGAGTATTC.

The V gene is TRBV5-1, the J gene TRBJ2-1; D gene uncertain. With 1 base removed from V and 2 bases from J, the gap between germline ends came to 13 bases. Germline V gene lookup returns CDR1 SGHRS and CDR2 YFSETQ. The CDR3 loop spans 16 amino acids. CDR3 protein: CASSLLDLPTYNEQFF. The CDR3 nucleotides are TGCGCCAGCAGCTTGTTGGATCTTCCCACCTACAATGAGCAGTTCTTC.

This clonotype was counted ten times or more. The chain joins TRBV6-1 to TRBJ2-1; D is undetermined. Germline V lookup: CDR1 MNHNS, CDR2 SASEGT. Trimming removed 2 bases at V and 4 bases at J, with 15 bases between. The CDR3 is made up of 16 amino acids. The CDR3 coding sequence is TGTGCCAGCAGTGAAATCGGATTGGCCGAATACAATGAGCAGTTCTTC. Its protein product is CASSEIGLAEYNEQFF.

There are many counts of this clonotype. This rearrangement joins TRBV5-1 to TRBJ2-7; D possibly corresponds to TRBD2 (5 bases). V was clipped by 0 bases and J by 11 bases, with 21 bases between them. The CDR3 loop spans 15 amino acids. Germline CDR1 and CDR2: SGHRS and YFSETQ. The CDR3 sequence: CASSLATEGHTSKYF. In DNA form, the CDR3 reads TGCGCCAGCAGCTTGGCCACAGAGGGTCATACGAGCAAGTACTTC. Together with reference TRBV5-1 and TRBJ2-7, the CDR3 gives the full variable domain: KAGVTQTPRYLIKTRGQQVTLSCSPISGHRSVSWYQQTPGQGLQFLFEYFSETQRNKGNFPGRFSGRQFSNSRSEMNVSTLELGDSALYLCASSLATEGHTSKYFGPGTRLTVT.

In its sample, this clonotype was seen a few times. The genes are TRBV4-2 and TRBJ2-1; the D gene could be TRBD1 or TRBD2 (5 bases each). The CDR3 length is 16 residues. Germline CDR1 reads LGHNA; CDR2 reads YNFKEQ. V lost 5 bases and J lost 4, with 18 bases in between. The CDR3 sequence: CASSTGRPAPYNEQFF. The CDR3 coding sequence is TGTGCCAGCAGCACGGGGCGCCCCGCTCCTTACAATGAGCAGTTCTTC.

The sample holds many counts of this clonotype. This chain connects TRBV5-1 to TRBJ2-3, with D possibly matching TRBD2 (6 bases). Trimming stripped 2 bases from V and 4 bases from J, with 11 bases between. The CDR3 is 14 residues long. Germline CDR1 SGHRS, CDR2 YFSETQ. The CDR3 DNA is TGCGCCAGCAGCTTCGGTCGGGAGCCAGATACGCAGTATTTT. Amino acids: CASSFGREPDTQYF.

V and J are TRBV5-1 and TRBJ2-1; D remains unclear. The CDR3 consists of 17 residues. V was trimmed by 0 bases and J by 2 bases, leaving 15 bases between them. Germline assignment: CDR1 SGHRS and CDR2 YFSETQ. In nucleotides, the CDR3 is TGCGCCAGCAGCTTGGTAGTGGTTCTAGGGACCTACAATGAGCAGTTCTTC. It translates to CASSLVVVLGTYNEQFF. Complete variable domain (other parts from reference TRBV5-1 and TRBJ2-1): KAGVTQTPRYLIKTRGQQVTLSCSPISGHRSVSWYQQTPGQGLQFLFEYFSETQRNKGNFPGRFSGRQFSNSRSEMNVSTLELGDSALYLCASSLVVVLGTYNEQFFGPGTRLTVL.